The clone carrying this T cell receptor beta chain came up many times. Its antigen is unknown. This sample was taken from a study of regulatory T cells in long-lasting Graves disease. General study findings and limits: Relative to newly diagnosed Graves' patients, persistent ones had lower TCR diversity. The persistent group shared fewer than 3,500 public clonotypes, more than the 966 shared by new patients. Favored gene segments in persistent disease were TRBV28, TRBJ1-2 and TRBJ2-5.

The CDR3 sequence is 18 residues long. V was cut by 8 bases and J by 0 bases, with 23 bases left in between. The germline V gene has CDR1 MDHEN and CDR2 SYDVKM. Described time point: persistent/refractory GD, antithyroid drugs over 5 years with positive TRAb. PBMC RNA served as the TCR library source. An endocrinology department located in Xi'an, China, was where the patients came from. Both iRepertoire HTBI primers and Arm-PCR of CDR3 regions were used to build the TCR beta libraries. TCRdb used MiXCR to reprocess the multiplex PCR reads, holding one entry per CDR3 protein. The top ten hold approximately 8% of the sample, which has hundreds of thousands of distinct CDR3 sequences, 20% to 25% seen once.

The sequenced sample was peripheral blood mononuclear cells (PBMCs), obtained when the disease was refractory, from a patient treated with antithyroid drugs. The V and J genes are TRBV28 and TRBJ1-5; perhaps TRBD1 as D (5 bases). The origin of this receptor is a female donor with Graves disease. In DNA form, the CDR3 reads TGTGCCAGCGATCCGACAGTGCCATTGGTGGATAGCAATCAGCCCCAGCATTTT. Encoded protein: CASDPTVPLVDSNQPQHF.